This record looks at one TCR beta chain sequence and its context. Under the authors' procedure: Estimates of nucleated cell counts were drawn from the amplification of reference gene primers. This table comes from immunoSEQ multiplex PCR, and its TCRdb copy is limited to in-frame clones, with some not included. The V and J calls and clone size were taken over from that table, and D and trimming were inferred from the DNA. The repertoire includes fewer than 350,000 clones, 75% to 95% of them detected once, and approximately 3% sits in the top ten. The V gene end was trimmed by 3 bases and the J gene end by 5 bases; junction bases not matched to a gene: 2. The CDR3 extends over 13 amino acids. CDR1 and CDR2 (germline): SGDLS, YYNGEE. This entry belongs to a study of blood T cell repertoires in COVID-19. Study summary: Whether acute or convalescent, the COVID-19 samples came from the United States, Italy and Spain. Sources were T cells, B-cell-depleted T cells, or PBMCs; the material itself was cDNA or gDNA.

Within the 2 weeks before study entry, each person in the exposed group met a COVID-19 case. The clonotype comes from a man in his forties who had been exposed to COVID-19. This chain joins TRBV9 and TRBJ1-1; TRBD1 matches at 9 bases. The material sequenced was PBMCs or T cells enriched from blood (not recorded which). CDR3 sequence: CASSAGTGTEAFF. The CDR3 DNA reads as TGTGCCAGCAGCGCGGGGACAGGGACTGAAGCTTTCTTT.